This TCR beta chain was identified in a study of T cell responses to AZD1222 COVID-19 vaccine. With V trimmed by 6 bases and J by 12 bases, 11 bases remained unmatched. Per germline, CDR1 LNHDA and CDR2 SQIVND (reference sequence). CDR3 size: 15 residues. This clone was observed once. Antigen specificity is unknown. Measured with immunoSEQ multiplex PCR; TCRdb has only the in-frame clones, and not every one. The data contain tens of thousands of clones, about 88% of them singletons. Study results and limitations: Females made up more of the donors, who were largely white British, and clonal diversity may have come out too low. Only 5 or 6 AZD1222 recipients tested seropositive at baseline. Scientists sampled the repertoires only once the peak T cell response had passed.

The chain links TRBV19 to TRBJ2-1; 13 bases are shared with TRBD2. This sequence originates from an adult in good health. The specimen comprised peripheral blood, sampled on day 0 of AZD1222 vaccination. The CDR3 bases are TGTGCCAGTAGCTTACTAGCGGGAGGGCCCGTCGGGCAGTTCTTC. Protein: CASSLLAGGPVGQFF.